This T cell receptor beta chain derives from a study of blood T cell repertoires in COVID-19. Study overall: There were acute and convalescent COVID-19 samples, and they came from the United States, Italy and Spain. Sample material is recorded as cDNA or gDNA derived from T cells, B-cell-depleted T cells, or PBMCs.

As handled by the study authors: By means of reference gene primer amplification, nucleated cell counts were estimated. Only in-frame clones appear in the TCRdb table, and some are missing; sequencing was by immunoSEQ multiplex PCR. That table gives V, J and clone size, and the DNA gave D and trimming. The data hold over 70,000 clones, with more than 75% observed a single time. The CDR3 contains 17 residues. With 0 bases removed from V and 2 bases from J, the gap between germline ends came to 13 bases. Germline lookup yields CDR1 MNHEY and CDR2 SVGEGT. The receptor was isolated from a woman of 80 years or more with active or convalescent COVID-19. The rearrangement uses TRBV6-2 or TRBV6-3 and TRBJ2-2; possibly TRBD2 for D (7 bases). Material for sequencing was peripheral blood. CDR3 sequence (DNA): TGTGCCAGCAGTTACTCGGGGGGGCCTGTAAACACCGGGGAGCTGTTTTTT. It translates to CASSYSGGPVNTGELFF.